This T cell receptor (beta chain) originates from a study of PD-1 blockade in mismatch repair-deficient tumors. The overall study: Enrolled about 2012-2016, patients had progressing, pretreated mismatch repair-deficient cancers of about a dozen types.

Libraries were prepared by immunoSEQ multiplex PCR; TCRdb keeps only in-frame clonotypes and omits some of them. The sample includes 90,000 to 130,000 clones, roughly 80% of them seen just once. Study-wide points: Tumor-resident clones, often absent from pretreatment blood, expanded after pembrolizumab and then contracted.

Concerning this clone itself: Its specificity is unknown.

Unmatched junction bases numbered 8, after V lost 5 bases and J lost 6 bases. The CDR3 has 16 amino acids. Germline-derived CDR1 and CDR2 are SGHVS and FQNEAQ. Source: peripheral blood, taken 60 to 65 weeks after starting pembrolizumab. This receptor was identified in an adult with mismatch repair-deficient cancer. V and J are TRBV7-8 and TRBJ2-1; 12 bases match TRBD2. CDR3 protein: CASSPPTSGRGNEQFF. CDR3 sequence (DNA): TGTGCCAGCAGCCCCCCGACTAGCGGGAGAGGCAATGAGCAGTTCTTC. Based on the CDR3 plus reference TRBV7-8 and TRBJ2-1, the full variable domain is GAGVSQSPRYKVAKRGQDVALRCDPISGHVSLFWYQQALGQGPEFLTYFQNEAQLDKSGLPSDRFFAERPEGSVSTLKIQRTQQEDSAVYLCASSPPTSGRGNEQFFGPGTRLTVL.